The rows below give T cell receptor beta chains drawn from one sample of a study of T cell changes during pregnancy in multiple sclerosis. Generated by immunoSEQ multiplex PCR, the TCRdb table keeps only in-frame clones and is missing some. The table shows some 60,000 clones, with 93% occurring only once. The specimen was peripheral blood, collected after pregnancy. Receptor source: a female donor with multiple sclerosis, enrolled in a pregnancy study. Both conserved end residues are part of each CDR3. D genes are given only for firm matches.

d_gene: TRBD2; j_gene: TRBJ2-1; len: 17; v_gene: TRBV28; CDR3aa: CASSLAGGPKPYNEQFF
d_gene: -; j_gene: TRBJ2-1; len: 13; v_gene: TRBV18; CDR3aa: CASSPGVGDEQFF
d_gene: TRBD1; j_gene: TRBJ1-1; len: 15; v_gene: TRBV5-3; CDR3aa: CARRGTGDMNTEAFF
d_gene: TRBD2; j_gene: TRBJ2-1; len: 13; v_gene: TRBV13; CDR3aa: CASSPELANEQFF
d_gene: TRBD2; j_gene: TRBJ2-7; len: 16; v_gene: TRBV6-1; CDR3aa: CASSEGPGLAAYEQYF
d_gene: TRBD1; j_gene: TRBJ2-1; len: 15; v_gene: TRBV19; CDR3aa: CASSILGQGYNEQFF
d_gene: -; j_gene: TRBJ1-4; len: 16; v_gene: TRBV11-2; CDR3aa: CASTQGLRTTNEKLFF
d_gene: TRBD2; j_gene: TRBJ2-4; len: 13; v_gene: TRBV27; CDR3aa: CASRTGTRGIQYF
d_gene: -; j_gene: TRBJ2-2; len: 15; v_gene: TRBV29-1; CDR3aa: CSVGVVSGNTGELFF
d_gene: -; j_gene: TRBJ1-2; len: 15; v_gene: TRBV5-1; CDR3aa: CASSLSGDLNYGYTF
d_gene: -; j_gene: TRBJ2-3; len: 16; v_gene: TRBV4-3; CDR3aa: CASSQDQRVFAGTQYF
d_gene: -; j_gene: TRBJ2-1; len: 15; v_gene: TRBV9; CDR3aa: CASSPTGVTYNEQFF
d_gene: -; j_gene: TRBJ2-3; len: 15; v_gene: TRBV28; CDR3aa: CASSRGGDRADTQYF
d_gene: -; j_gene: TRBJ2-2; len: 14; v_gene: TRBV6-5; CDR3aa: CASSYLSSTGELFF
d_gene: TRBD1; j_gene: TRBJ2-3; len: 15; v_gene: TRBV12-5; CDR3aa: CASGLVGGTTDTQYF
d_gene: TRBD1; j_gene: TRBJ1-4; len: 16; v_gene: TRBV28; CDR3aa: CASSGRTGGKTEKLFF
d_gene: TRBD2; j_gene: TRBJ2-1; len: 14; v_gene: TRBV2; CDR3aa: CALLAGVSYNEQFF
d_gene: -; j_gene: TRBJ2-5; len: 14; v_gene: TRBV7-2; CDR3aa: CASSLGLPVETQYF
d_gene: TRBD2; j_gene: TRBJ2-1; len: 17; v_gene: TRBV11-3; CDR3aa: CASSLGASGLSMPEQFF
d_gene: TRBD1; j_gene: TRBJ2-1; len: 15; v_gene: TRBV7-3; CDR3aa: CASSLGQGRNNEQFF
d_gene: -; j_gene: TRBJ1-3; len: 15; v_gene: TRBV9; CDR3aa: CASSVDRDSGNTIYF
d_gene: -; j_gene: TRBJ2-2; len: 13; v_gene: TRBV7-9; CDR3aa: CASSISNTGELFF
d_gene: TRBD1; j_gene: TRBJ2-5; len: 15; v_gene: TRBV28; CDR3aa: CASSRPSGGGETQYF
d_gene: TRBD1; j_gene: TRBJ2-7; len: 15; v_gene: TRBV4-2; CDR3aa: CASSQVGQGTYEQYF
d_gene: TRBD1; j_gene: TRBJ1-2; len: 14; v_gene: TRBV10-3; CDR3aa: CATSRVGDREALTF
d_gene: TRBD1; j_gene: TRBJ1-4; len: 16; v_gene: TRBV28; CDR3aa: CASSFGGTGGNEKLFF
d_gene: TRBD1; j_gene: TRBJ1-4; len: 15; v_gene: TRBV12-5; CDR3aa: CASASGQATNEKLFF
d_gene: TRBD2; j_gene: TRBJ2-1; len: 15; v_gene: TRBV30; CDR3aa: CAWSLGGGIYNEQFF
d_gene: -; j_gene: TRBJ2-2; len: 14; v_gene: TRBV6-6; CDR3aa: CASSYARNTGELFF
d_gene: -; j_gene: TRBJ2-2; len: 15; v_gene: TRBV6-6; CDR3aa: CASSYSRGNTGELFF
d_gene: TRBD1; j_gene: TRBJ2-7; len: 17; v_gene: TRBV5-1; CDR3aa: CASSPRGRVRRSYEQYF